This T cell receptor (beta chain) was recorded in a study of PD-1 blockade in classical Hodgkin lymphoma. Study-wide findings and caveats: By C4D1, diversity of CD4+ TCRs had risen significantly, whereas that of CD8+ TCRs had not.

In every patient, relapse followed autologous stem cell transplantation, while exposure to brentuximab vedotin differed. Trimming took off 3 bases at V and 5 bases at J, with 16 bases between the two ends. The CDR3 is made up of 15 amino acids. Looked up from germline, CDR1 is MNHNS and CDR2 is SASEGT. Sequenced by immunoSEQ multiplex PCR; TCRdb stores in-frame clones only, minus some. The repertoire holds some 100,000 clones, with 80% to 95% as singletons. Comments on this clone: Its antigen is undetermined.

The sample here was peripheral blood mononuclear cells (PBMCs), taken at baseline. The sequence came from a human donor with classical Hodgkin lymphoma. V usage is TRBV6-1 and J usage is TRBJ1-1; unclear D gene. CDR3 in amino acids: CASSEGPLPRTEAFF. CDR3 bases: TGTGCCAGCAGTGAGGGCCCTCTCCCAAGGACTGAAGCTTTCTTT.